This TCR beta chain was identified in a study of T cell responses to AZD1222 COVID-19 vaccine. Broader study findings: Only a handful of AZD1222 recipients tested seropositive at baseline. A mostly white British donor set with more females was recruited, and clonal diversity was possibly underestimated. Vaccination with two AZD1222 doses was followed by a rise in Spike-specific TCR breadth and depth. Nearly half of spike-specific TCRs reportedly target unmutated variant regions.

Sequencing was performed with immunoSEQ multiplex PCR; in TCRdb, only in-frame clones are kept and a portion is missing. Of 100,000 to 120,000 clones listed, roughly 89% are singletons. About this clone: Its antigen remains unknown.

This CDR3 has 11 residues. Germline lookup yields CDR1 SNHLY and CDR2 FYNNEI. V gave up 8 bases and J gave up 7 bases, with 11 bases separating them. The sequence was collected from an adult who received the AZD1222 COVID-19 vaccine. This specimen consisted of peripheral blood, obtained 28 days after the second AZD1222 dose. The chain recombines TRBV2 with TRBJ2-5, with a tentative D call TRBD2 (5 bases). CDR3: CASERDTTQYF. The CDR3 DNA follows: TGTGCCAGCGAGAGGGATACGACCCAGTACTTC.